This T cell receptor (beta chain) was found in a study of T-cell reconstitution after alpha-beta-depleted transplantation in children. This sample's TCRbeta library carried unique molecular identifier barcodes. TCRdb fed the PCR reads into MiXCR, producing one record per CDR3 protein. Of 450,000 to 500,000 distinct CDR3 sequences listed, under 15% are singletons. This clonotype was picked up a small number of times. This CDR3 region has 12 residues. V shed 5 bases and J shed 3 bases, with 8 bases lying between them. Germline CDR1 and CDR2: SGHRS and YFSETQ. The V call is TRBV5-1, the J call TRBJ1-1; no definite D call. The sequencing used PBMCs from the stem cell graft donor, collected from the stem cell graft. The sequence was collected from a human donor who donated a stem cell graft to a child with combined immunodeficiency. In DNA form, the CDR3 reads TGCGCCAGCAGGGGCGGGGACACTGAAGCTTTCTTT. Protein sequence: CASRGGDTEAFF.